This paragraph covers one T cell receptor beta chain sequence. Its recognized antigen is unknown. No base-level quality is on record; no much larger clone is a single base apart. This specimen comes from a study of control samples from healthy donors and cancer patients (dated by TCRdb to the early 2020s). The CDR3 measures 13 amino acids from cysteine to phenylalanine. Only CDR3 DNA is held: 39 bases, read in frame from base 1. Compared with germline, V lacks 7 bases and J lacks 3 bases; bases without a gene match: 5. CDR1 SQVTM and CDR2 ANQGSEA were looked up in the germline V gene. Library creation used the immunoSEQ multiplex PCR assay. This immuneACCESS table, as held by TCRdb, lists in-frame sequences with V and J called but not all clones. Of the missing ones, under half trace to an unresolved V gene in checked studies; the others have no known cause. Within this sample are roughly 150,000 clones, with about 86% of them counted one time only. The ten largest clones add up to approximately 1.8% of the sample.

This TCR was sampled from a man between 18 and 35 years old in good health. The chain is encoded by TRBV29-1 joined to TRBJ2-5, and TRBD2 aligns with 10 junction nucleotides. Sequencing was carried out using blood. The bases are TGCAGCGCTGGACTAGCGGCAAAAGAGACCCAGTACTTC. Translated, this is CSAGLAAKETQYF.